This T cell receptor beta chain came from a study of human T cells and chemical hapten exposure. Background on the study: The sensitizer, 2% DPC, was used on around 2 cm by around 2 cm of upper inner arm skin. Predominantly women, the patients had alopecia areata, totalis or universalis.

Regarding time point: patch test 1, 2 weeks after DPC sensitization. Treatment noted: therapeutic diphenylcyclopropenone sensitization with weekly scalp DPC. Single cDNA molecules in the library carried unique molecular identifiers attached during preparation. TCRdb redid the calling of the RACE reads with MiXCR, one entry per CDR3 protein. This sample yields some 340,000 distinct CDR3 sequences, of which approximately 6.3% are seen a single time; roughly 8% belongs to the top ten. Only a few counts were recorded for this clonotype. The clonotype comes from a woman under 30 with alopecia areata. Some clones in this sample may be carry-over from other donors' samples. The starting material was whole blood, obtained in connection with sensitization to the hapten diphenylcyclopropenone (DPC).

The CDR3 DNA sequence: TGTGCCAGCAGTGAGCCGGGGTCCGGGGTCGGGGAGCTGTTTTTT. It is translated as CASSEPGSGVGELFF. The rearrangement joins TRBV28 to TRBJ2-2; D perhaps matches TRBD2 (5 bases). The CDR3 extends over 15 amino acids. Germline V gene data show CDR1 as MDHEN and CDR2 as SYDVKM. The V end was cut by 5 bases, the J end by 7 bases, with 17 bases between.